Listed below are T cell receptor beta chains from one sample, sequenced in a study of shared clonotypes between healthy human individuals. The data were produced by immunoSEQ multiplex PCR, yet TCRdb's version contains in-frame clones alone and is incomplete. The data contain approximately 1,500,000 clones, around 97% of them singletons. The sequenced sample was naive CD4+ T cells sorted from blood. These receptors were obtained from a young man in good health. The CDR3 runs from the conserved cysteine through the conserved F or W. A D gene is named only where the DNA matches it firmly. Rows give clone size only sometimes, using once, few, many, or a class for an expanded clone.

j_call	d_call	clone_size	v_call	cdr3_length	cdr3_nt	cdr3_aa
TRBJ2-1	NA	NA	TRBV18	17	TGTGCCAGCTCACCACCGGCCCGACTACCGGAACGCAATGAGCAGTTCTTC	CASSPPARLPERNEQFF
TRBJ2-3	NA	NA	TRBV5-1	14	TGCGCCAGCAGCCAGAGACGGCGCACAGATACGCAGTATTTT	CASSQRRRTDTQYF
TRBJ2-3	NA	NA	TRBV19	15	TGTGCCAGTAGTACCCTCAGGAGGGAGACAGATACGCAGTATTTT	CASSTLRRETDTQYF
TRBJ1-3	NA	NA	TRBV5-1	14	TGCGCCAGCAGCTTGTCGAGCTCTGGAAACACCATATATTTT	CASSLSSSGNTIYF
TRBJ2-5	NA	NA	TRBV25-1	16	TGTGCCAGCAGTGAATACCAGGGCTCGTACCAAGAGACCCAGTACTTC	CASSEYQGSYQETQYF
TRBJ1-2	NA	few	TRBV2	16	TGTGCCAGCAGTGAAGCTCTTGTCCAACCTAACTATGGCTACACCTTC	CASSEALVQPNYGYTF
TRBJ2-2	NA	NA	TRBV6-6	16	TGTGCCAGCAAGGGCGGCCAGGACACGAACACCGGGGAGCTGTTTTTT	CASKGGQDTNTGELFF
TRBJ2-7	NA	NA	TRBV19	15	TGTGCCAGTAGTATTTCGGCCCTTCCCTTAAGCGAGCAGTACTTC	CASSISALPLSEQYF
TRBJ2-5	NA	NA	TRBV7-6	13	TGTGCCAGCAGCTTCAACCTCCGGGAGACCCAGTACTTC	CASSFNLRETQYF
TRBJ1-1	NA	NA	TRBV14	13	TGTGCCAGCAGCCAAGTTCATACAACCCTGGCTTTCTTT	CASSQVHTTLAFF
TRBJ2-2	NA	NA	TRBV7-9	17	TGTGCCAGCAGCTTAGGGGCCGGACCTACCGTTCCCGGGGAGCTGTTTTTT	CASSLGAGPTVPGELFF
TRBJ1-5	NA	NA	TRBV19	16	TGTGCCAGTAGTATAGGACACAGGGTGAGAGGCCAGCCCCAGCATTTT	CASSIGHRVRGQPQHF
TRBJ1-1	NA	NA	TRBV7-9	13	TGTGCCAGCAGCCGGACGGGGGACTCTGAAGCTTTCTTT	CASSRTGDSEAFF
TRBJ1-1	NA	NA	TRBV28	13	TGTGCCAGCAGTTTCCAGGGGAAATCTGAAGCTTTCTTT	CASSFQGKSEAFF
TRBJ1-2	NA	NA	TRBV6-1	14	TGTGCCAGCAGTGTCGGGCAGTACTCCTATGGCTACACCTTC	CASSVGQYSYGYTF
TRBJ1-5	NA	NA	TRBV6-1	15	TGTGCCAGCAGTGCGCGCAGGGTTGGGAATCAGCCCCAGCATTTT	CASSARRVGNQPQHF
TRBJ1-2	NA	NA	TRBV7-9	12	TGTGCCAGCATGAACAGGACGAATGGCTACACCTTC	CASMNRTNGYTF
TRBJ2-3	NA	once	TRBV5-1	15	TGCGCCAGCAGCTTGGTGTCAGTAAGCACAGATACGCAGTATTTT	CASSLVSVSTDTQYF
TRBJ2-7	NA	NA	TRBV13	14	TGTGCCAGCAGCGTCGCGGGACCAGTTTACGAGCAGTACTTC	CASSVAGPVYEQYF
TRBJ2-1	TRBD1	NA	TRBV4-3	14	TGCGCCAGCAGCCCTTTATCAGGGGGCAAAGAGCAGTTCTTC	CASSPLSGGKEQFF
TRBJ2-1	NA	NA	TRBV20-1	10	TGCAGTGCTGGGCCCCTTCGGCAGTTCTTC	CSAGPLRQFF
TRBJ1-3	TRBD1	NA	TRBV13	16	TGTGCCAGCAGCCCATACAGGGGAAGGACTGGAAACACCATATATTTT	CASSPYRGRTGNTIYF
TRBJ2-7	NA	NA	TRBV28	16	TGTGCCAGCACCTCCAGGGTGCGACAGAGATACTACGAGCAGTACTTC	CASTSRVRQRYYEQYF
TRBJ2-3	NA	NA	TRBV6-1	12	TGTGCCAGCACTGCGCCCACAGATACGCAGTATTTT	CASTAPTDTQYF
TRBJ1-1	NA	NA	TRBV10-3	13	TGTGCCATCAGTGATTTGGTGACCACTGAAGCTTTCTTT	CAISDLVTTEAFF
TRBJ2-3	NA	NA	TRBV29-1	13	TGCAGCGTTTCCGGACGGAACACAGATACGCAGTATTTT	CSVSGRNTDTQYF
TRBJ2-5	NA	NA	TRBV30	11	TGTGCCTGGACTCTAGGGGAGACCCAGTACTTC	CAWTLGETQYF
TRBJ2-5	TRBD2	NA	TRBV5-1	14	TGCGCCAGCAGCAAAACTAGCGGGGAAGAGACCCAGTACTTC	CASSKTSGEETQYF
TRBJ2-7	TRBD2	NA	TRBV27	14	TGTGCCAGCAGTTCGGGGGGAGGGAGCGACGAGCAGTACTTC	CASSSGGGSDEQYF
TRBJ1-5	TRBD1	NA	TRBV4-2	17	TGTGCCAGCAGCCACGGACCAGACAGGGGGCCAAATCAGCCCCAGCATTTT	CASSHGPDRGPNQPQHF
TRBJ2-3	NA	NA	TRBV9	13	TGTGCCAGCAGCGTAGAGAGGAAGGATACGCAGTATTTT	CASSVERKDTQYF
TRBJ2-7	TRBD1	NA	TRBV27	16	TGTGCCAGCACCAATCGTCCCGGACAGGGTTATGGCGAGCAGTACTTC	CASTNRPGQGYGEQYF
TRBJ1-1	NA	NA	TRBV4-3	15	TGCGCCAGCAGCCAAGTCCCGGGAGCGGCTTCTGAAGCTTTCTTT	CASSQVPGAASEAFF
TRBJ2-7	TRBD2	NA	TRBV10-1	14	TGCGCCAGCAGTTCCGGGACTATCCTCGGGGAGCAGTACTTC	CASSSGTILGEQYF
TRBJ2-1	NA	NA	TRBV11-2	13	TGTGCCAGCAGCTTTGTTGGCGGAGAAGAGCAGTTCTTC	CASSFVGGEEQFF
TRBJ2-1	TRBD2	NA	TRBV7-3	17	TGTGCCAGCAGCTTAGGATCACTAGCGGGAGGTCCCAATGAGCAGTTCTTC	CASSLGSLAGGPNEQFF
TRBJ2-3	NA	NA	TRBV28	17	TGTGCCACCTCTTCCCGGTGGGGGAGGCCTTCCGGGGATACGCAGTATTTT	CATSSRWGRPSGDTQYF
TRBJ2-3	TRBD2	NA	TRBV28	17	TGTGCCAGCAGTCTACTCGGACTAGCGGGAGACACAGATACGCAGTATTTT	CASSLLGLAGDTDTQYF
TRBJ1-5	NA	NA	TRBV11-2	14	TGTGCCAGCAGCTTCGGAGTTAGCAATCAGCCCCAGCATTTT	CASSFGVSNQPQHF
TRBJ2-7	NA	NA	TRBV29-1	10	TGCAGCGTTCTTAAGGGGAAGCAGTACTTC	CSVLKGKQYF
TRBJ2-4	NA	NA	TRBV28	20	TGTGCCAGCAGTTTATGGCCATTTGGACAGCTTACTCTAGCCAAAAACATTCAGTACTTC	CASSLWPFGQLTLAKNIQYF
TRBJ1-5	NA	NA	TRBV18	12	TGTGCCAGCTCCGCGGCCAATCAGCCCCAGCATTTT	CASSAANQPQHF
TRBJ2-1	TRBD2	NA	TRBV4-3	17	TGCGCCAGCAGCCAAGGCCGAACTAGCGGGAGGGCGAATGAGCAGTTCTTC	CASSQGRTSGRANEQFF
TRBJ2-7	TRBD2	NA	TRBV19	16	TGTGCCAGTAGTAGGGGGACCGGGACTAGCCTTTACGAGCAGTACTTC	CASSRGTGTSLYEQYF
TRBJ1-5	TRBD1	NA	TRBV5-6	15	TGTGCCAGCAGCCTTCAGGGGGTGAGCAATCAGCCCCAGCATTTT	CASSLQGVSNQPQHF
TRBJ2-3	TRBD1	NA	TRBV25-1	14	TGTGCCAGCGGACAGGGGAGGTTCACAGATACGCAGTATTTT	CASGQGRFTDTQYF
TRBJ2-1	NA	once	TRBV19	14	TGTGCCAGTAGTATCTCGCTGGCCTACAATGAGCAGTTCTTC	CASSISLAYNEQFF
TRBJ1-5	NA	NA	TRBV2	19	TGTGCCAGCAGGGGTTACGCCTCCCCGCAGGGGCGTTTAGTACAGCCCCAGCATTTT	CASRGYASPQGRLVQPQHF